The 14 T cell receptor beta chains presented below share a single source sample, sequenced in a study of cytomegalovirus exposure and HLA in healthy donors. The PCR was carried out with 60 Vbeta primers and 13 Jbeta primers. The protocol was immunoSEQ multiplex PCR, while the TCRdb copy is restricted to in-frame clones and leaves out a portion. This table holds approximately 150,000 clones, about 75% found once. What was sequenced was PBMCs. All receptors come from a man aged 55 to 69 in good health and CMV-seronegative.

This clone was observed a few times. This chain joins TRBV7-9 and TRBJ2-7; 7 nucleotides match TRBD1. In germline, CDR1 is SEHNR, CDR2 FQNEAQ (reference sequence). The CDR3 length is 14 residues. V shed 3 bases and J 2 bases; nucleotides not matched to a gene: 4. The CDR3, as DNA: TGTGCCAGCAGCTTTCGGGACAGCCCCTACGAGCAGTACTTC. Its protein product is CASSFRDSPYEQYF.

This clone was counted a few times. The CDR3 bases are TGTGCCACCCATAGCGGGGGGTCCTACAATGAGCAGTTCTTC. This translates into CATHSGGSYNEQFF. The gene calls are TRBV6-5 and TRBJ2-1; 10 bases are shared with TRBD2. V shed 10 bases, J shed 1 base, and the junction held 4 bases outside the gene matches. Germline-derived CDR1 and CDR2 are MNHEY and SVGAGI. The CDR3 spans 14 residues.

The CDR3 loop is CASSQDLRGQEETQYF. The CDR3 DNA follows: TGCGCCAGCAGCCAAGATTTAAGGGGGCAGGAGGAGACCCAGTACTTC. The genes are TRBV4-3 and TRBJ2-5; 7 positions agree with TRBD1. CDR1 and CDR2 from the germline V gene are LGHNA and YSLEER. CDR3 size: 16 residues. V lost 0 bases and J lost 5; bases outside the gene matches: 9.

The genes are TRBV19 and TRBJ2-5; tentative D call: TRBD2 (6 bases). Trimming stripped 3 bases from V and 2 bases from J, with 10 bases between. Germline values: CDR1 LNHDA, CDR2 SQIVND (reference sequence). The CDR3 is made up of 14 amino acids. The CDR3 spells CASSIPGLQETQYF. The CDR3 coding sequence is TGTGCCAGTAGTATCCCGGGACTTCAAGAGACCCAGTACTTC. Together with reference TRBV19 and TRBJ2-5, the CDR3 gives the full variable domain: DGGITQSPKYLFRKEGQNVTLSCEQNLNHDAMYWYRQDPGQGLRLIYYSQIVNDFQKGDIAEGYSVSREKKESFPLTVTSAQKNPTAFYLCASSIPGLQETQYFGPGTRLLVL.

This clone was seen only a few times. V and J are TRBV9 and TRBJ2-7; 8 bases map to TRBD2. V lost 3 bases to trimming and J lost 4 bases; unmatched junction nucleotides: 12. CDR1 and CDR2 (germline): SGDLS, YYNGEE. The CDR3 is 16 residues long. Written as DNA, the CDR3 is TGTGCCAGCAGCGCCAAGGGAGCGGGAGCGGCGTACGAGCAGTACTTC. This codes for CASSAKGAGAAYEQYF.

This sequence joins TRBV4-1 and TRBJ2-5, with 7 bases that match TRBD2. The junction had 10 bases not matched to a gene; V was cut back by 1 base and J by 5 bases. This CDR3 spans 16 amino acids. Germline V gene lookup returns CDR1 MGHRA and CDR2 YSYEKL. The CDR3 is CASSQVSGRAEETQYF. The DNA for the CDR3 is TGCGCCAGCAGCCAAGTGAGTGGGAGGGCCGAGGAGACCCAGTACTTC.

The J gene is TRBJ2-7, the V gene TRBV19; TRBD1 matches 10 bases. In germline, CDR1 is LNHDA, CDR2 SQIVND (reference sequence). The CDR3 spans 14 residues. J gave up 3 bases and V 4 bases, and 3 bases lay outside the gene matches. CDR3 sequence (DNA): TGTGCCAGTAGTAGGGGGACAGGGGTCTACGAGCAGTACTTC. This codes for CASSRGTGVYEQYF.

This clone was seen a few times. This sequence joins TRBV5-6 and TRBJ2-3, with TRBD1 identical over 7 bases. V lost 3 bases to trimming and J lost 0 bases; unmatched junction nucleotides: 7. CDR3 length equals 16 residues. In germline, CDR1 is SGHDT, CDR2 YYEEEE. CDR3 in DNA: TGTGCCAGCAGCTACCCTGGGACAGCCAGCACAGATACGCAGTATTTT. As protein: CASSYPGTASTDTQYF.

The rearrangement uses TRBV28 and TRBJ2-1; 7 bases line up with TRBD2. The CDR3 has 14 residues. Germline-derived CDR1 and CDR2 are MDHEN and SYDVKM. V dropped 3 bases and J dropped 4; count of bases not matched to a gene: 3. CDR3 sequence: CASSLTGGYNEQFF. The CDR3 DNA reads TGTGCCAGCAGTTTGACGGGAGGTTACAATGAGCAGTTCTTC. Full variable domain (missing parts from reference TRBV28 and TRBJ2-1): DVKVTQSSRYLVKRTGEKVFLECVQDMDHENMFWYRQDPGLGLRLIYFSYDVKMKEKGDIPEGYSVSREKKERFSLILESASTNQTSMYLCASSLTGGYNEQFFGPGTRLTVL.

The J gene is TRBJ2-3, the V gene TRBV28, with TRBD2 matching 14 bases. Losses at the gene ends were 6 bases for V and 1 base for J; bases not matched to a gene: 9. The germline CDR1 and CDR2 sequences are MDHEN and SYDVKM. This CDR3 region has 18 residues. The CDR3 nucleotides are TGTGCCAGCAGGTCCGGGACTAGCGGGAGAGAGGGCACAGATACGCAGTATTTT. Amino acid sequence: CASRSGTSGREGTDTQYF. The full variable domain, its missing parts supplied by reference TRBV28 and TRBJ2-3, is DVKVTQSSRYLVKRTGEKVFLECVQDMDHENMFWYRQDPGLGLRLIYFSYDVKMKEKGDIPEGYSVSREKKERFSLILESASTNQTSMYLCASRSGTSGREGTDTQYFGPGTRLTVL.

This clone appeared a few times. The CDR3 region has the DNA TGTGCCAGCAGCCGCAACGGACAGGTTTCGGGCGAGCAGTTCTTC. Its protein product is CASSRNGQVSGEQFF. This chain joins TRBV7-2 and TRBJ2-1; 7 nucleotides line up with TRBD1. V lost 5 bases, J lost 10 bases, and 14 bases stayed unmatched. The CDR3 spans 15 residues. Germline CDR1 is SGHTA and CDR2 is FQGNSA.

The rearrangement joins TRBV6-1 to TRBJ1-5; 10 bases match TRBD1. The CDR3 is 15 residues long. From germline, CDR1 is MNHNS and CDR2 SASEGT. Trimming cost V 6 bases and J 6 bases; bases outside gene matches: 8. CDR3 in amino acids: CASSRGQGVGQPQHF. Here the CDR3 DNA reads TGTGCCAGCAGCCGCGGACAGGGGGTAGGTCAGCCCCAGCATTTT.

The chain joins TRBV7-2 to TRBJ2-5, with no clear D. V was cut by 3 bases and J by 2 bases, with 16 bases left in between. This CDR3 contains 16 residues. Germline V gives CDR1 SGHTA, CDR2 FQGNSA. Here the CDR3 DNA reads TGTGCCAGCAGCTTCCTTACTTGGCTAGAACAAGAGACCCAGTACTTC. This gives the protein CASSFLTWLEQETQYF. Full variable domain (outside the CDR3, taken from reference TRBV7-2 and TRBJ2-5): GAGVSQSPSNKVTEKGKDVELRCDPISGHTALYWYRQSLGQGLEFLIYFQGNSAPDKSGLPSDRFSAERTGGSVSTLTIQRTQQEDSAVYLCASSFLTWLEQETQYFGPGTRLLVL.

This chain connects TRBV25-1 to TRBJ2-1; 12 bases match TRBD2. With V trimmed by 1 base and J by 9 bases, 4 bases remained unmatched. The V gene's germline CDR1 is MGHDK and CDR2 SYGVNS. The CDR3 has 15 residues. Here the CDR3 reads CASSESPGLAGEQFF. CDR3 DNA sequence: TGTGCCAGCAGTGAATCCCCGGGACTAGCGGGTGAGCAGTTCTTC.